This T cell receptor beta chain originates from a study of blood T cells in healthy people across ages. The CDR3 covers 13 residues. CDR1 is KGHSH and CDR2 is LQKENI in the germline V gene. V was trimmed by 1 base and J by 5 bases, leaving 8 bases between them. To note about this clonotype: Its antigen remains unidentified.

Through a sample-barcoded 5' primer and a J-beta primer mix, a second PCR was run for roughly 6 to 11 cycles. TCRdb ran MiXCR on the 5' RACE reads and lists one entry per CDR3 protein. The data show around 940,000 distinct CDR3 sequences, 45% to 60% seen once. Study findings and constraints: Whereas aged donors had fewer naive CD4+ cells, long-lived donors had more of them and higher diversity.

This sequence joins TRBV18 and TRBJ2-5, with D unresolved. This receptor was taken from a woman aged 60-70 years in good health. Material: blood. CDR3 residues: CASSPLMWETQYF. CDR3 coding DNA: TGTGCCAGCTCACCACTGATGTGGGAGACCCAGTACTTC.